This entry concerns a single T cell receptor beta chain. Its antigen is undetermined. The entry originates in a study of T-cell memory formation after mild COVID-19. Study-wide context: The study found TCR clusters largely donor specific.

Regarding the study as a whole: While clones contracting from day 15 to 85 were balanced between CD4 and CD8, later expanders leaned CD4+. The study detected some responding clones in pre-infection memory, suggesting cross-reactive memory joined.

Each CDR3 protein gets one entry after TCRdb re-called the 5' RACE reads with MiXCR. The sample holds around 130,000 distinct CDR3 sequences, roughly 15% seen once. Trimming removed 2 bases from V and 5 bases from J, with 7 bases in between. This CDR3 is built from 12 residues. Germline V gives CDR1 MNHEY, CDR2 SVGAGI. This rearrangement joins TRBV6-5 to TRBJ2-7; D uncertain. Sequencing was done on a sample of PBMCs or a T cell subset sorted from them (not recorded which). The clonotype comes from an adult woman who had mild COVID-19 (a few samples of this study predate the infection). Cell type and time point are not known. Here the CDR3 DNA reads TGTGCCAGCAGTTACGGCAGTCACGAGCAGTACTTC. This gives the protein CASSYGSHEQYF.